This TCR beta chain was identified during a study of cytomegalovirus exposure and HLA in healthy donors (TCRdb year 2017). A note on the overall study: An earlier analysis of under 600 of the donors reported more than 250 Gb of sequence data and 120 million or so unique TCR beta sequences from about 179 million T cells. To predict cytomegalovirus infection status, the study combined high-throughput TCR immunosequencing, statistical association of individual TCRs with disease status, and machine learning. Typing coverage varied by locus: roughly 629-640 donors for A, B, C, DRB1 and DQB1; about 520 for DQA1; 600 to 610 for DPA1; some 470 for DPB1. In an earlier analysis of over 550 of the donors, high-throughput TCR beta sequencing was used to judge whether each TCR beta V gene segment behaved as functional or pseudogenic. All discovery cohort repertoires had been generated using a single sequencing platform. Donor age, sex, ethnicity and CMV serostatus were compiled alongside the repertoire data. Five DR-DQ haplotypes were handled as single units for association and clustering, since linkage in the cohort was strong. The study profiled the T cell repertoires of around 700 subjects by immunosequencing and related them to cytomegalovirus serostatus. Besides the first cohort of roughly 700 subjects, a separate validation cohort made up of over a hundred different subjects was used. The later analysis used no new phenotypic data to find candidate immune exposures, relying instead on TCR beta sequences and their occurrence across donors. Across 398 genotyped donors of the cohort, an average of 235,054 unique TCR beta nucleotide sequences per donor were sequenced, and around 19% of those sequences were non-productive. Around 330 gigabases of sequencing data and 70 million to 95 million unique TCR sequences made up an early release that covered over 550 HLA-typed donors. The genetic ancestry cluster associated with self-reported Caucasian donors included 81% of the 350 to 500 genotyped donors. Genome-wide SNP genotypes for about 55% of the 666 donors were used in a later genetic analysis, which treated that subset as a discovery cohort. HLA typing covered class I and class II loci at four-digit resolution. The study aimed to test whether signatures of past pathogen exposure could be identified by cataloging public T cell receptors. In a later analysis, previously published TCR beta repertoires from some 640 donors were re-analyzed and high-resolution HLA genotyping was added so that TCR occurrence patterns could be studied.

The cohort was made up of 666 healthy bone marrow donors. At the time of sampling, every cohort member was nominally healthy, though immune exposures that went unrecorded were likely present. The donor tested CMV seronegative, placing the donor among the approximately 400 seronegative members of the cohort. Every donor gave a peripheral blood sample, and the peripheral blood mononuclear cells from that sample were used for TCR beta sequencing. The Qiagen DNeasy Blood Extraction Kit was used to extract genomic DNA from the blood cell samples. Beyond this particular receptor, the publication reports: An association between a missense DCLRE1C variant and V-gene and J-gene trimming of TCR beta chains was found in a later genetic analysis and replicated in an independent cohort. Because counts were too low, roughly 16 rarely observed V segments, including chromosome 9 orphons, were excluded from the earlier analysis of several hundred of the donors. A later analysis found that TCR association rates varied across HLA loci, with DRB1 alleles showing the most associated TCRs and HLA-C alleles the fewest. A few of the identified cytomegalovirus-associated TCR beta chains were confirmed in vitro to be specific for cytomegalovirus antigens. While some public TCRs were present in many individuals, most TCR sequences turned up only very rarely across donors. Linkage disequilibrium might explain the correlated functional status among segregating V segments, but an unknown experimental factor could not be excluded. A later analysis associated about 18,000 TCR beta sequences with specific HLA alleles at a false discovery rate of 0.05. Because HLA typing was missing for some donors at each locus, association tests included only the typed subset. In both the original and validation cohorts, the classifier was reported to diagnose cytomegalovirus status with high specificity and sensitivity. The study gave a list of about 170 TCR beta chains associated with cytomegalovirus. In an earlier analysis of approximately 590 of the donors, most TCR beta V segments appeared in productive rearrangements about 87% or about 30% of the time, broadly matching IMGT annotations. The presence/absence analyses assumed that sequencing depth was roughly uniform across donors, and that assumption may not be true. A further reported finding was that TCR beta sequences accurately predicted the HLA-A and HLA-B alleles for most subjects in the first cohort. Several of the top co-occurrence clusters appeared to be linked to parvovirus B19, influenza, CMV and Epstein-Barr virus, according to a later analysis. Strong co-occurrence of HLA alleles, especially DR and DQ, made assigning TCR associations to individual alleles difficult. The 87-base-pair reads could not distinguish some IMGT-functional V segments, including TRBV6-2 and TRBV6-3, so those segments were excluded. CMV serostatus was the only immune exposure information available for the cohort. The cohort was sequenced for TCR beta chains only, and without alpha or paired-chain data the features that could be detected were limited. A later analysis found that most CMV-associated TCR beta chains appeared HLA-restricted, with HLA associations seemingly driven largely by CMV exposure. A cluster of highly shared sequence variants was judged likely to be a technical artifact of the sequencing pipeline. A later analysis found that HLA-associated TCR beta chains were more clonally expanded and had lower generation probabilities than equally common non-associated chains. A later genetic analysis reported fewer N-insertions in productive TCRs among donors in an Asian-associated ancestry cluster than the roughly 700-donor mean. The authors suggested that the approach could potentially be generalized to other disease states and immunological phenotypes.

For CDR1 and CDR2, the germline V gene (reference sequence) lists GTSNPN and SVGIG. Inclusive of the bounding cysteine and phenylalanine, the CDR3 is 13 residues long. Of the read, only the CDR3 DNA is kept; its 39 bases are in frame from base 1. V loses 1 base of germline sequence and J loses 5 bases, and the interval between the two ends is 9 bases. The protocol used for the library was the immunoSEQ multiplex PCR assay. A mixture of 60 forward primers for TCR Vbeta segments and 13 reverse primers for TCR Jbeta segments was used in the multiplex PCR. Amplification of the CDR3 region of rearranged TCR beta genes was performed with a multiplex PCR assay on genomic DNA. On the Illumina HiSeq System, the amplified TCR beta libraries were sequenced as 87-base-pair reads. Processing in the source paper ran as follows. In a later analysis, some 80 million unique TCR beta chains were counted across the 500 to 850 repertoires, and approximately 11 million of these chains were shared by at least two donors. A nearest-neighbor algorithm error-corrected the raw reads and collapsed the reads into unique sequences, merging closely related sequences to remove PCR and sequencing errors. To assign V, D and J gene segments, CDR3 sequences were aligned to IMGT reference sequences. For a sequence to be retained, a match of at least six nucleotides to both a V gene segment and a J gene segment was required. Rearrangements were called productive when the CDR3 lacked stop codons and stayed in frame with V and J; all others were non-productive. CDR3 was defined by IMGT convention, running from the second conserved V-encoded cysteine to the conserved J-encoded phenylalanine. Sequences without an unambiguous match to a single V gene segment were excluded from the earlier analysis of 587 of the donors. In an earlier analysis of some 590 of the donors, a V segment was called functional when productive rearrangements were above 56.7%, and segregating when the standard deviation between donors exceeded 5%. A statistical classification framework was developed to diagnose cytomegalovirus status using the catalog of TCR beta chain sequences. A later analysis assigned V and J genes by comparing TCR nucleotide sequences with IMGT/GENE-DB human TR gene sequences. The TCRdist pipeline was used in a later analysis to assign CDR3 sequences and most-parsimonious VDJ recombination scenarios. In a later analysis, each TCR beta chain was defined by its CDR3 amino acid sequence together with its V-gene family, and reads lacking a unique V-gene family were excluded. To address suspected cross-contamination and a sequencing artifact, a later analysis removed 550 to 750 highly shared, low-generation-probability nucleotide sequences. For each public chain, a later analysis derived a clonal expansion index from normalized ranks of inferred template counts within each repertoire. In a later analysis, generation probabilities were computed with a VDJ recombination model fitted to out-of-frame rearrangements, and the resulting probabilities were checked against IGoR. A later analysis scored TCR-TCR, TCR-HLA and TCR-CMV co-occurrence with hypergeometric tests, applying a repertoire-size bias correction to TCR pairs. To estimate false discovery rates, a later analysis permuted the HLA or CMV assignments 20 times. In a later analysis, co-occurring TCRs were grouped using DBSCAN, with TCRdist sequence similarity added in when clustering inside HLA-allele-positive subsets. Repertoires with fewer than 30,000 or more than 120,000 public chains, plus five repertoires with anomalous nucleotide sharing, were excluded from co-occurrence clustering. The table was pulled from immuneACCESS by TCRdb, which kept in-frame rearrangements only. Such tables lose some clones; where checked, under half of the loss comes from unresolved V genes, and the rest has no known cause. From that table come the V and J calls and clone size; the DNA was used to work out D and trimming. This sample gives some 100,000 clones in total; about 85% of them show up just once. Together, the top ten hold approximately 4% of the sample.

To note about this clone: Which antigen it targets is not known. Within one base of it there is no much larger clone, and no base qualities were kept.

This receptor was taken from a man aged 30-40 years in good health and CMV-seronegative. Rearrangement joined TRBV30 to TRBJ1-5; TRBD1 is a possible D gene, resting on 5 matching bases. The source material was PBMCs. The DNA sequence is TGTGCCTGGAGTGCAGGGTGGTATCAGCCCCAGCATTTT. Translated, this gives CAWSAGWYQPQHF.